What follows are 32 T cell receptor beta chains derived from one specimen sequenced in a study of post-analysis software for immune sequencing data. Study findings and constraints: Roughly five TRBV segments appeared more often in patients than in controls, and TRBV5-6, TRBV5-1 and TRBV20-1 were among these.

These receptors are not linked to any known antigen. The authors incorporated unique molecular identifiers into the TCR beta cDNA libraries. Via MiXCR, TCRdb re-called the PCR reads, giving one row per CDR3 protein. The table has 750,000 to 900,000 distinct CDR3 sequences, approximately 44% seen once. The sequenced sample was blood. The receptor set was obtained from a girl under 18 with multiple sclerosis.

CDR3 DNA sequence: TGCGCCAGCAGCTTGCAAGGCGAAGCTCAATACAATGAGCAGTTCTTC. Encoded protein: CASSLQGEAQYNEQFF. V is TRBV5-1 and J is TRBJ2-1; unclear D gene. CDR1 SGHRS and CDR2 YFSETQ come from the germline V gene. The V end lost 1 base, the J end lost 4 bases, and 15 bases lay between the germline ends. This CDR3 has 16 amino acids.

The CDR3 DNA follows: TGTGCCAGCAGGCCTCCCGGGACCCCAGATGGCTACACCTTC. Translation gives CASRPPGTPDGYTF. The rearrangement uses TRBV11-2 and TRBJ1-2, with D perhaps TRBD1 (5 bases). V lost 6 bases to trimming and J lost 6 bases, with 17 bases between them. This CDR3 contains 14 residues. Germline assignment: CDR1 SGHAT and CDR2 FQNNGV.

On this clonotype: This likely comes from a read error, as the CDR3 has no conserved phenylalanine or tryptophan at its end. V is TRBV4-1 and J is TRBJ2-3, with TRBD2 identical over 7 bases. The V and J ends lost 2 bases and 2 bases, in that order; junction bases with no gene match: 4. The CDR3 consists of 15 residues. Germline lookup yields CDR1 MGHRA and CDR2 YSYEKL. This chain's CDR3 is CASSQQAGVTDTQYY. CDR3 coding DNA: TGCGCCAGCAGCCAACAGGCGGGGGTCACAGATACGCAGTATTAT.

The chain is built from TRBV6-6 and TRBJ2-4; D is perhaps TRBD1 or TRBD2 (5 bases each). The J call may be in error: the DNA end matches TRBJ2-7 better. Per the germline V gene, CDR1 is MNHNY and CDR2 is SVGAGI (reference sequence). The CDR3 runs 14 residues. The CDR3, as DNA: TGTGCCAGCAGCCACCGGGACGGGTTCTACGAGCAGTACTTC. Amino acid sequence: CASSHRDGFYEQYF.

This chain uses TRBV6-2 or TRBV6-3 with TRBJ2-3, with 8 nucleotides matching TRBD2. With 8 bases clipped from V and 7 bases from J, the junction kept 11 bases outside the gene matches. Germline CDR1 MNHEY, CDR2 SVGEGT. The CDR3 is 14 residues long. CDR3 amino acids: CASGDPAGVNTQYF. CDR3 bases: TGTGCCAGCGGGGATCCAGCGGGGGTGAATACGCAGTATTTT.

This clonotype appeared once. The chain combines TRBV6-6 with TRBJ2-7; 7 bases fit TRBD2. V dropped 0 bases and J dropped 10; count of bases not matched to a gene: 9. Germline-derived CDR1 and CDR2 are MNHNY and SVGAGI (reference sequence). This CDR3 has 14 residues. In nucleotides, the CDR3 is TGTGCCAGCAGTTACTCGATTCAGGGAGGGTACCAGTACTTC. Translation gives CASSYSIQGGYQYF.

The chain employs TRBV12-3 or TRBV12-4 and TRBJ2-4; unclear D gene. V lost 0 bases and J lost 13, with 13 bases in between. The CDR3 contains 13 residues. CDR3 in DNA: TGTGCCAGCAGTTTAGCCGCCAGAGGAGAACAGTACTTC. This sequence encodes CASSLAARGEQYF.

This sequence joins TRBV20-1 and TRBJ2-7; D perhaps matches TRBD2 (5 bases). Germline values: CDR1 DFQATT, CDR2 SNEGSKA (reference sequence). CDR3 length: 14 amino acids. V was shortened by 0 bases and J by 4 bases, with 13 bases between the two germline ends. The CDR3 here is CSARDSSSRYEQYF. CDR3 bases: TGCAGTGCTAGAGACTCGTCTAGCAGGTACGAGCAGTACTTC.

This clonotype was seen only a few times. The rearrangement links TRBV29-1 to TRBJ2-3; 8 nucleotides align to TRBD2. The V segment lost 6 bases and the J segment 0 bases; nucleotides outside the gene matches: 5. From germline, CDR1 is SQVTM and CDR2 ANQGSEA. CDR3 length: 14 amino acids. For the CDR3, the DNA is TGCAGCGTGGGGACTAGATTTAGCACAGATACGCAGTATTTT. Protein sequence: CSVGTRFSTDTQYF.

The J gene is TRBJ2-5, the V gene TRBV3-1; no clear D gene. V was pared by 2 bases and J by 4 bases, with 11 bases between. Germline V gene data show CDR1 as LGHDT and CDR2 as YNNKEL (reference sequence). The length of the CDR3 is 14 residues. The CDR3 DNA is TGTGCCAGCAGCCAATGGCCCGGTGGAGAGACCCAGTACTTC. Amino acids: CASSQWPGGETQYF.

This clonotype was counted only a few times. The chain is built from TRBV7-6 and TRBJ1-1; 7 bases match TRBD1. The length of the CDR3 is 17 residues. The V gene end was trimmed by 5 bases and the J gene end by 5 bases; junction bases not matched to a gene: 17. Germline V lookup: CDR1 SGHVS, CDR2 FNYEAQ. The CDR3 sequence is CASSIRGPGGPGTEAFF. CDR3 nucleotides: TGTGCCAGCAGCATCCGGGGCCCAGGGGGGCCAGGGACTGAAGCTTTCTTT. Full variable domain (remainder filled in from reference TRBV7-6 and TRBJ1-1): GAGVSQSPRYKVTKRGQDVALRCDPISGHVSLYWYRQALGQGPEFLTYFNYEAQQDKSGLPNDRFSAERPEGSISTLTIQRTEQRDSAMYRCASSIRGPGGPGTEAFFGQGTRLTVV.

This sequence joins TRBV29-1 and TRBJ2-4; 9 bases line up with TRBD1. The DNA end is a closer match to TRBJ2-7, so the J assignment may be wrong. In germline, CDR1 is SQVTM, CDR2 ANQGSEA. The CDR3 has 13 residues. Written as DNA, the CDR3 is TGCAGCGCTACCGGGACAGGGCCCTACGAGCAGTACTTC. Its translation is CSATGTGPYEQYF.

About this clonotype itself: Sequence at one end of the junction differs from germline and may be a read error. This chain links TRBV4-3 with TRBJ2-1; D remains unclear. Germline assignment: CDR1 LGHNA and CDR2 YSLEER. The CDR3 totals 14 residues. CDR3 protein: CASSQSIPGNKQFF. As DNA, the CDR3 is TGCGCCAGCAGCCAATCGATACCGGGCAATAAGCAGTTCTTC.

The chain carries TRBV9 and TRBJ2-1; TRBD2 aligns across 11 bases. The ends lost 0 bases at V and 4 bases at J; junction bases unmatched: 0. The CDR3 has 15 residues. The germline CDR1 and CDR2 sequences are SGDLS and YYNGEE. CDR3 protein: CASSVVAGGYNEQFF. CDR3 in DNA: TGTGCCAGCAGCGTAGTAGCGGGAGGGTACAATGAGCAGTTCTTC.

V gene TRBV29-1 combines with J gene TRBJ1-4, with a tentative D call TRBD1 (5 bases). V was shortened by 7 bases and J by 0 bases, with 9 bases between the two germline ends. The CDR3 length is 13 residues. CDR1 and CDR2 (germline): SQVTM, ANQGSEA. CDR3 in DNA: TGCAGCGGCGGGGGGGCAACTAATGAAAAACTGTTTTTT. Translated, it gives CSGGGATNEKLFF. Using reference TRBV29-1 and TRBJ1-4 for the parts outside the CDR3, the full variable domain is SAVISQKPSRDICQRGTSLTIQCQVDSQVTMMFWYRQQPGQSLTLIATANQGSEATYESGFVIDKFPISRPNLTFSTLTVSNMSPEDSSIYLCSGGGATNEKLFFGSGTQLSVL.

This clonotype was picked up a small number of times. The CDR3 bases are TGCAGCGTTGAAGAGGTAGCGGGGGTCTCGGGCGAGCAGTACTTC. As protein: CSVEEVAGVSGEQYF. This chain links TRBV29-1 with TRBJ2-7; 9 bases agree with TRBD2. This CDR3 region has 15 residues. Germline V CDR1 and CDR2: SQVTM, ANQGSEA. Trimming cost V 0 bases and J 6 bases; bases outside gene matches: 9.

Worth noting for this clonotype: Compared with germline, one end of the junction differs, possibly owing to a read error. The chain combines TRBV11-2 with TRBJ2-1, with TRBD2 matching 10 bases. The CDR3 covers 15 residues. The germline CDR1 and CDR2 sequences are SGHAT and FQNNGV. The CDR3 DNA sequence: TGTGCTAGCAGCTTACTGTCTAGCGGGGGAAGGGAGCAGTTCTTC. Protein sequence: CASSLLSSGGREQFF.

In this sample, this clonotype turned up a few times. The chain links TRBV29-1 to TRBJ2-5, with TRBD1 as a possible D gene (5 bases). The CDR3 consists of 14 residues. Germline lookup yields CDR1 SQVTM and CDR2 ANQGSEA. The V and J ends lost 1 base and 0 bases respectively, with 9 bases between them. The CDR3 is CSVEVFRDQETQYF. Written as DNA, the CDR3 is TGCAGCGTTGAAGTTTTCAGGGACCAAGAGACCCAGTACTTC.

J is TRBJ2-3 and V is TRBV20-1; D might be TRBD2 (6 bases). Germline V lookup: CDR1 DFQATT, CDR2 SNEGSKA (reference sequence). V was shortened by 3 bases and J by 0 bases, with 13 bases between the two germline ends. The CDR3 runs to 15 residues. CDR3 DNA: TGCAGTGCTAGCGCGTCTAGCGAGAGCACAGATACGCAGTATTTT. It translates to CSASASSESTDTQYF.

The J gene is TRBJ1-5, the V gene TRBV7-2; 9 bases line up with TRBD1. Trimming took 6 bases from V and 2 from J; bases not matched to a gene: 2. Germline assignment: CDR1 SGHTA and CDR2 FQGNSA. This CDR3 has 14 residues. The CDR3 DNA is TGTGCCAGCAGGAGGACAGGGGGCAATCAGCCCCAGCATTTT. Residues: CASRRTGGNQPQHF.

The CDR3 DNA is TGCGCCAGCAGCTTCGGTGGTCTAGCGGGAGACGAGCAGTACTTC. It yields the protein CASSFGGLAGDEQYF. This rearrangement joins TRBV5-1 to TRBJ2-7; 10 positions agree with TRBD2. J gave up 5 bases and V 2 bases, and 7 bases lay outside the gene matches. CDR3 length: 15 amino acids. Germline V gene data show CDR1 as SGHRS and CDR2 as YFSETQ.

There are a few counts of this clonotype. The V call is TRBV15, the J call TRBJ2-2, with TRBD2 matching over 11 bases. Germline assignment: CDR1 LNHNV and CDR2 YYDKDF (reference sequence). With V trimmed by 3 bases and J by 0 bases, 0 bases remained unmatched. This CDR3 region has 16 residues. The chain's CDR3 is CATSRGLAANTGELFF. CDR3 in DNA: TGTGCCACCAGCAGGGGACTAGCGGCGAACACCGGGGAGCTGTTTTTT.

The J gene is TRBJ2-1, the V gene TRBV20-1; 11 positions agree with TRBD2. The ends lost 0 bases at V and 6 bases at J; junction bases unmatched: 4. CDR1 is DFQATT and CDR2 is SNEGSKA in the germline V gene (reference sequence). The CDR3 loop spans 15 amino acids. The CDR3 bases are TGCAGTGCTAGAGATCCACTAGCGGGAGTCAATGAGCAGTTCTTC. Protein sequence: CSARDPLAGVNEQFF.

This clonotype has just one count. The chain employs TRBV10-3 and TRBJ1-1; D is unresolved. The germline CDR1 and CDR2 sequences are ENHRY and SYGVKD. The CDR3 is 16 amino acids. The V end lost 7 bases, the J end lost 3 bases, and 21 bases lay between the germline ends. In DNA, the CDR3 is TGTGCCATCATTCCTAACGGGGTTGGAGACCACACTGAAGCTTTCTTT. It codes for CAIIPNGVGDHTEAFF.

Comment on this clonotype: At one end the junction does not follow the germline gene, possibly because of a read error. The chain links TRBV6-5 to TRBJ2-7; tentatively, D is TRBD1 (5 bases). Germline V CDR1 and CDR2: MNHEY, SVGAGI. The CDR3 is 16 amino acids. The CDR3 coding sequence is TGTGCCGGCAGTTACTCGCCGCAGGGCCTTCGCGACGAGCAGTACTTC. It yields the protein CAGSYSPQGLRDEQYF.

The chain has TRBV20-1 and TRBJ2-7; D might be TRBD1 or TRBD2, each matching 5 bases. V gave up 2 bases and J gave up 5 bases, with 7 bases separating them. The CDR3 has 11 residues. Germline V gene data show CDR1 as DFQATT and CDR2 as SNEGSKA (reference sequence). The CDR3 protein is CSARLGDEQYF. The CDR3 DNA sequence: TGCAGTGCTAGACTGGGGGACGAGCAGTACTTC.

The V call is TRBV9, the J call TRBJ2-1; D is unresolved. Germline assignment: CDR1 SGDLS and CDR2 YYNGEE. Trimming cost V 6 bases and J 3 bases, with 13 bases left between them. The CDR3 has 14 residues. The CDR3 DNA reads TGTGCCAGCAATGCCGGTAACCTCTACAATGAGCAGTTCTTC. Translated: CASNAGNLYNEQFF.

The chain is built from TRBV12-3 or TRBV12-4 and TRBJ2-7; a possible D gene is TRBD1 (6 bases). The CDR3 is 14 residues long. Trimming stripped 6 bases from V and 2 bases from J, with 14 bases between. The CDR3 nucleotides read TGTGCCAGCAGGCCAACAGGGTTCCCCTACGAGCAGTACTTC. Amino acids: CASRPTGFPYEQYF.

CDR3 sequence: CSVVVSGALNQPQHF. In DNA, the CDR3 is TGCAGCGTTGTTGTATCCGGAGCTCTCAATCAGCCCCAGCATTTT. This chain links TRBV29-1 with TRBJ1-5, with D hard to call. Germline V gene sequence: CDR1 SQVTM, CDR2 ANQGSEA. The CDR3 is 15 amino acids. Trimming took off 4 bases at V and 3 bases at J, with 16 bases between the two ends.

This chain joins TRBV27 and TRBJ1-4, with TRBD1 as a possible D gene (5 bases). Germline CDR1 reads MNHEY; CDR2 reads SMNVEV (reference sequence). The V gene lost 2 bases and the J gene lost 8 bases, with 12 bases spanning the gap. This CDR3 contains 14 residues. The CDR3 coding sequence is TGTGCCAGCAGTTTAATGGGACTTGGAGAAAAACTGTTTTTT. This codes for CASSLMGLGEKLFF.

The chain has TRBV4-1 and TRBJ1-5; D gene uncertain. Germline CDR1 is MGHRA and CDR2 is YSYEKL. There are 14 residues in the CDR3. V lost 4 bases and J lost 9, with 16 bases in between. CDR3 sequence: CASSLDGFFGPQHF. For the CDR3, the DNA is TGCGCCAGCAGCCTAGACGGGTTTTTTGGGCCCCAGCATTTT.

As to this clonotype: A much larger clone lies a single base off, so this may be a read error. This chain joins TRBV29-1 and TRBJ2-6; TRBD2 matches 7 bases. Germline CDR1 is SQVTM and CDR2 is ANQGSEA. The CDR3 has 16 amino acids. The CDR3 spells CCVTRGVGAGANVLTF. CDR3 nucleotides: TGCTGCGTTACTCGGGGGGTAGGAGCTGGGGCCAACGTCCTGACTTTC.